This is a list of T cell receptor beta chains from one sample in a study of blood T cell repertoires in COVID-19. Assay: immunoSEQ multiplex PCR; the TCRdb copy retains only in-frame clones and omits some. The data show about 210,000 clones, about nine tenths seen once. Material for sequencing was PBMCs or T cells enriched from blood (not recorded which). These receptor sequences come from a young man in a cohort exposed to, infected with or recovered from COVID-19 (not recorded which). CDR3s leave out the opening cysteine and the closing phenylalanine or tryptophan. The size of a clone is reported for some rows only, either as once, few or many, or as a class for expanded clones.

abundance: .; len: 11; v_gene: TRBV24-1; CDR3aa: ATSTILHYGYT
abundance: once; len: 10; v_gene: TRBV11-2; CDR3aa: ASSLGIYEQY
abundance: .; len: 11; v_gene: TRBV7-6; CDR3aa: ASSLGDSYGYT
abundance: .; len: 13; v_gene: TRBV7-2; CDR3aa: ASSLGSVSNQPQH
abundance: .; len: 10; v_gene: TRBV11-2; CDR3aa: ASSWRGDEQF
abundance: .; len: 12; v_gene: TRBV6-5; CDR3aa: ASSYRTGWSGYT
abundance: .; len: 11; v_gene: TRBV27; CDR3aa: ASSFLPSYEQY
abundance: .; len: 10; v_gene: TRBV7-3; CDR3aa: ASSRLGDTQY
abundance: .; len: 12; v_gene: TRBV6-5; CDR3aa: ASSYGQGREKLF
abundance: few; len: 15; v_gene: TRBV21-1; CDR3aa: ASSKVGDRGPDNEQF
abundance: .; len: 12; v_gene: TRBV9; CDR3aa: ASSLWDFYNEQF
abundance: .; len: 13; v_gene: TRBV6-5; CDR3aa: ASRPTSGASETQY
abundance: .; len: 11; v_gene: TRBV6-2/TRBV6-3; CDR3aa: ASSKGEGQPQH
abundance: .; len: 13; v_gene: TRBV19; CDR3aa: ASTTGGVGNTEAF
abundance: .; len: 14; v_gene: TRBV5-1; CDR3aa: ASSLGQGSTNEKLF
abundance: .; len: 12; v_gene: TRBV28; CDR3aa: ASSFSGGSYEQY
abundance: .; len: 13; v_gene: TRBV7-8; CDR3aa: ASSSVKRQERGAF
abundance: .; len: 13; v_gene: TRBV4-3; CDR3aa: ASSQDRGGGYGYT
abundance: .; len: 13; v_gene: TRBV11-3; CDR3aa: ASSLRGGSSYEQY
abundance: .; len: 16; v_gene: TRBV6-6; CDR3aa: ASSPRPGQPQTNYGYT
abundance: .; len: 13; v_gene: TRBV2; CDR3aa: ASKKTSGSYNEQF
abundance: .; len: 12; v_gene: TRBV27; CDR3aa: ASSFRGSGETQY
abundance: .; len: 15; v_gene: TRBV7-6; CDR3aa: ASSRTSGRAGTGELF
abundance: .; len: 16; v_gene: TRBV23-1; CDR3aa: ASSQSTSRDYQTGEQY
abundance: .; len: 12; v_gene: TRBV27; CDR3aa: ASSFAGVNNEQF
abundance: .; len: 11; v_gene: TRBV15; CDR3aa: ATSIGTFNEQF
abundance: .; len: 10; v_gene: TRBV14; CDR3aa: ASSQGQYEQY
abundance: .; len: 15; v_gene: TRBV14; CDR3aa: ASSQDRGGSYNSPLH
abundance: .; len: 15; v_gene: TRBV10-3; CDR3aa: AISESIARGNTGELF
abundance: .; len: 13; v_gene: TRBV7-9; CDR3aa: ASSPGGLATYEQY
abundance: .; len: 14; v_gene: TRBV6-2/TRBV6-3; CDR3aa: ASSSIPGNSFKKLF
abundance: once; len: 19; v_gene: TRBV14; CDR3aa: ASSQDWSGSYGIGSSYEQY
abundance: .; len: 12; v_gene: TRBV9; CDR3aa: ASTVGRGTSGLF